This entry features one T cell receptor (beta chain) sequence. CDR3 length: 14 amino acids. V shed 1 base and J shed 4 bases, with 7 bases lying between them. Germline-derived CDR1 and CDR2 are SGHVS and FNYEAQ. Some clones are missing from TCRdb's copy, which holds only in-frame ones; the method was immunoSEQ multiplex PCR. Among more than 75,000 clones, more than 70% were seen once, and the ten largest hold around 2.9%. The entry originates in a study of blood T cell repertoires in COVID-19. Overall study: Some COVID-19 samples were acute and others convalescent; all came from the United States, Italy and Spain. The cDNA or gDNA used as material had been derived from T cells, B-cell-depleted T cells, or PBMCs.

J is TRBJ1-4 and V is TRBV7-6, with D uncertain. What was sequenced was peripheral blood. This TCR derives from a man aged 50 to 59 with COVID-19, enrolled during active disease. CDR3 loop: CASSLEQHNEKLFF. The CDR3 coding sequence is TGTGCCAGCAGCTTAGAACAGCATAATGAAAAACTGTTTTTT.